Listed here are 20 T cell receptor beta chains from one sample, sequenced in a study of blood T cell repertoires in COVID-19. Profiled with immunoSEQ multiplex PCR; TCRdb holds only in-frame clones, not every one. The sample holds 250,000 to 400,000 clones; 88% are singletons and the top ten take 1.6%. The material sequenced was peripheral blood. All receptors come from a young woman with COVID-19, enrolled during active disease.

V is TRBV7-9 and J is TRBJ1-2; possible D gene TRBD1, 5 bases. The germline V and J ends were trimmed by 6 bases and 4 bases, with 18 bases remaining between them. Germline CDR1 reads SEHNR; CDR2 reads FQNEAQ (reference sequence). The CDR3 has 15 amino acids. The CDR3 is CASSPTSTAGYGYTF. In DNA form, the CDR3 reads TGTGCCAGCAGTCCAACGTCGACAGCCGGCTATGGCTACACCTTC.

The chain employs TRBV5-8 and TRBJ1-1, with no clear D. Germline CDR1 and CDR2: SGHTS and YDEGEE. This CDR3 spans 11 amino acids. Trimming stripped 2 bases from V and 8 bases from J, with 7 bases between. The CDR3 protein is CASSLTVEAFF. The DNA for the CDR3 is TGTGCCAGCAGCTTAACAGTGGAAGCTTTCTTT. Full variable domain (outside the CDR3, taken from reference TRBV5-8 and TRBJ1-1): EAGVTQSPTHLIKTRGQQATLRCSPISGHTSVYWYQQALGLGLQFLLWYDEGEERNRGNFPPRFSGRQFPNYSSELNVNALELEDSALYLCASSLTVEAFFGQGTRLTVV.

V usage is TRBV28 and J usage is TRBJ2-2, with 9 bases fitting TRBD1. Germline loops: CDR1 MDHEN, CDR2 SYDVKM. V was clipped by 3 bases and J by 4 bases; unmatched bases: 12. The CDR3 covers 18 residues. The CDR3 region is CASSLTSPTGGGTGELFF. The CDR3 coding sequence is TGTGCCAGCAGTTTGACGTCCCCGACAGGGGGTGGCACCGGGGAGCTGTTTTTT. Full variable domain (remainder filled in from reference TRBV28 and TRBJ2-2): DVKVTQSSRYLVKRTGEKVFLECVQDMDHENMFWYRQDPGLGLRLIYFSYDVKMKEKGDIPEGYSVSREKKERFSLILESASTNQTSMYLCASSLTSPTGGGTGELFFGEGSRLTVL.

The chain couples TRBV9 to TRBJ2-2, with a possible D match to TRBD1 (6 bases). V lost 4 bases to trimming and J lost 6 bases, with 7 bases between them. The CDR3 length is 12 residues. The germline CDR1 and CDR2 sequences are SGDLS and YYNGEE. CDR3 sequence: CASSPGAGELFF. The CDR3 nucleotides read TGTGCCAGCAGCCCAGGGGCCGGGGAGCTGTTTTTT.

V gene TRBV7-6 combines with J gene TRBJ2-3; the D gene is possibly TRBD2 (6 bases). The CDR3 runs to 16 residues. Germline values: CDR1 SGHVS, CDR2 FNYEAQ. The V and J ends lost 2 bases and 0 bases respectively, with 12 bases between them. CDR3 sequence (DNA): TGTGCCAGCAGCTTACAGGCGGGGTCTAGCACAGATACGCAGTATTTT. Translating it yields CASSLQAGSSTDTQYF.

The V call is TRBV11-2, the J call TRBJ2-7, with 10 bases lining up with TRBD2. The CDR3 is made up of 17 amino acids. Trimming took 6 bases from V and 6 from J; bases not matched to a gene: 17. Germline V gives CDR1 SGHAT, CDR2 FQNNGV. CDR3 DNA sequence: TGTGCCAGCAGACGACTAGGATTAGCGGGGGGCCCCCGCGAGCAGTACTTC. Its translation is CASRRLGLAGGPREQYF.

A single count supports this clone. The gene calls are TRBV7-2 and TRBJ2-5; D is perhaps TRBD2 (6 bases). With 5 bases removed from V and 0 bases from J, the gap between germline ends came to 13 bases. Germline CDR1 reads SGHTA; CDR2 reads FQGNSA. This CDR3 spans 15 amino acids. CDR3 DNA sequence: TGTGCCAGCAGCCTTGAATGGGACTACCAAGAGACCCAGTACTTC. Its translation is CASSLEWDYQETQYF.

The CDR3 spells CASSLFGASPGANVLTF. In DNA form, the CDR3 reads TGTGCCAGCAGCTTGTTCGGAGCGTCGCCTGGGGCCAACGTCCTGACTTTC. The rearrangement joins TRBV5-4 to TRBJ2-6; D is unresolved. The germline V and J ends were trimmed by 1 base and 2 bases, with 13 bases remaining between them. CDR3 size: 17 residues. Germline V gives CDR1 SGHNT, CDR2 YYREEE (reference sequence).

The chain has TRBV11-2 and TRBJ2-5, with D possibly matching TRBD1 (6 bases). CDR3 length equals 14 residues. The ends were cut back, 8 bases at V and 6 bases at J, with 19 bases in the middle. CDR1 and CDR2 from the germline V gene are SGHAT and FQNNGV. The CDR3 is CASRSLRWGQTQYF. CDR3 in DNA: TGTGCCAGCCGCTCCCTCCGGTGGGGGCAGACCCAGTACTTC.

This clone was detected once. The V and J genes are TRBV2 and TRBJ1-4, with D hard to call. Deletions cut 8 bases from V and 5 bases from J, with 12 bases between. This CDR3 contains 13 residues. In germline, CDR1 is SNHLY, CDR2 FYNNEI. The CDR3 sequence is CASERASNEKLFF. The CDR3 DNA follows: TGTGCCAGCGAGCGGGCTTCAAATGAAAAACTGTTTTTT.

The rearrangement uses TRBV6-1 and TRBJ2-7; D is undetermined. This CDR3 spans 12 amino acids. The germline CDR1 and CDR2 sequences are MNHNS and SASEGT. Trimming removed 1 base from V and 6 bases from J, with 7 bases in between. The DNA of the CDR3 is TGTGCCAGCAGTGAAGGGCCTTCCGAGCAGTACTTC. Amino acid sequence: CASSEGPSEQYF.

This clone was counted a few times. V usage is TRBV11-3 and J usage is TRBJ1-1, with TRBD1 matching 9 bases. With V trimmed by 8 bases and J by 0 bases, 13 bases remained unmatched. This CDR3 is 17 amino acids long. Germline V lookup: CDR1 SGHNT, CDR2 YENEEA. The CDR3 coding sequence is TGTGCCAGCGCTCCCCTTACCGGGACAGGGTTGAACACTGAAGCTTTCTTT. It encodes CASAPLTGTGLNTEAFF.

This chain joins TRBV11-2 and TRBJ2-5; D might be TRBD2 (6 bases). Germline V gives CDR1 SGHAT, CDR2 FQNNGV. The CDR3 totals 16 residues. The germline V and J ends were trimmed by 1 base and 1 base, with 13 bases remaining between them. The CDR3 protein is CASSLALALTQETQYF. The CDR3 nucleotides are TGTGCCAGCAGCTTAGCCCTAGCGCTTACCCAAGAGACCCAGTACTTC.

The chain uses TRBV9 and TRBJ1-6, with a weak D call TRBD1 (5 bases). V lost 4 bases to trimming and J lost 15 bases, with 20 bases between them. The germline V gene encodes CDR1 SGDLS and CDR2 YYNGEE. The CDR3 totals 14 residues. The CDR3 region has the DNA TGTGCCAGCAGCTCCCCGCTACGGGGCGGGGACCTCCACTTT. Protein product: CASSSPLRGGDLHF.

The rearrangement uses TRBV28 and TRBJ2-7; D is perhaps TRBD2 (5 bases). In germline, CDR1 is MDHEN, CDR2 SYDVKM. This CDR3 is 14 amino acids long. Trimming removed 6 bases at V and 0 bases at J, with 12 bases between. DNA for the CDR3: TGTGCCAGCAGCCGGAGGTCGAGCTCCTACGAGCAGTACGTC. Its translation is CASSRRSSSYEQYV.

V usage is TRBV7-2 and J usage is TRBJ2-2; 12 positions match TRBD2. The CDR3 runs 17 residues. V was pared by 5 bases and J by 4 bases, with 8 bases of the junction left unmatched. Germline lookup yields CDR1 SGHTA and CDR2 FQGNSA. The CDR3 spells CASSPERLAGVTGELFF. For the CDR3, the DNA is TGTGCCAGCAGCCCAGAACGACTAGCGGGGGTCACCGGGGAGCTGTTTTTT. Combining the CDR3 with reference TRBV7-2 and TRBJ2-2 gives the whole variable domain GAGVSQSPSNKVTEKGKDVELRCDPISGHTALYWYRQSLGQGLEFLIYFQGNSAPDKSGLPSDRFSAERTGGSVSTLTIQRTQQEDSAVYLCASSPERLAGVTGELFFGEGSRLTVL.

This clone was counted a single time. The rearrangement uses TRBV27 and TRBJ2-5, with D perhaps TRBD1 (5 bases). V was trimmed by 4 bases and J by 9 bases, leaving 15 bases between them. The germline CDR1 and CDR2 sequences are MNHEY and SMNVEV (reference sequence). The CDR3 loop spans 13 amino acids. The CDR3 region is CASSSTVKGAQYF. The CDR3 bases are TGTGCCAGCAGTTCAACCGTTAAAGGGGCCCAGTACTTC.

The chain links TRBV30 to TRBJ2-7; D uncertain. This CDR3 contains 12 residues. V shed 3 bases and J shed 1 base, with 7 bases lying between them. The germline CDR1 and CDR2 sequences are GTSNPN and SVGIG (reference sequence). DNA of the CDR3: TGTGCCTGGAGATCCGAGTCCTACGAGCAGTACTTC. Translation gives CAWRSESYEQYF.

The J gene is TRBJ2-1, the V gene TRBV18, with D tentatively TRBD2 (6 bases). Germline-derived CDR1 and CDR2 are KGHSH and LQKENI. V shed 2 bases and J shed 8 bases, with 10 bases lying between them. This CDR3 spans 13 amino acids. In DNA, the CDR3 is TGTGCCAGCTCACCAGATTGGGGGGATGAGCAGTTCTTC. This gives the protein CASSPDWGDEQFF.

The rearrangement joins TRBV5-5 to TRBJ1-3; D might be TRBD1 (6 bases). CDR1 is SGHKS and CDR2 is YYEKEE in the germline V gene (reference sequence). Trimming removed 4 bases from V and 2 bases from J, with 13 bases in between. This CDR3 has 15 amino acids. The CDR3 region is CASSPTGLPGNTIYF. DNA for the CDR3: TGTGCCAGCAGCCCAACAGGGTTGCCTGGAAACACCATATATTTT.